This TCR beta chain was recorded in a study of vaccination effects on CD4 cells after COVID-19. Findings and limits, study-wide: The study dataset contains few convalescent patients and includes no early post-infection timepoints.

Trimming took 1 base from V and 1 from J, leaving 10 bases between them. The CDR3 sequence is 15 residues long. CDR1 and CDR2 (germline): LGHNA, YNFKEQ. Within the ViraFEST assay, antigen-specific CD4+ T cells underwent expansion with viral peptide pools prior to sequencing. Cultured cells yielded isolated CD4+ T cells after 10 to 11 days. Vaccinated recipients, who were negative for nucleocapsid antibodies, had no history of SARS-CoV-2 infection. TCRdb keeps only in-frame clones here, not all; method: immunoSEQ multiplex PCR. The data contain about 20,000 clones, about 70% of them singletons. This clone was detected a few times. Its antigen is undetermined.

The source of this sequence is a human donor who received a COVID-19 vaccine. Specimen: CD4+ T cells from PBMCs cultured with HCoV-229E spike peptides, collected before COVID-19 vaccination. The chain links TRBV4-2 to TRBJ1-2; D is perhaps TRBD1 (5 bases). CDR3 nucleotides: TGTGCCAGCAGCCAAGTTGAGACAGTTAACTATGGCTACACCTTC. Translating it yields CASSQVETVNYGYTF.